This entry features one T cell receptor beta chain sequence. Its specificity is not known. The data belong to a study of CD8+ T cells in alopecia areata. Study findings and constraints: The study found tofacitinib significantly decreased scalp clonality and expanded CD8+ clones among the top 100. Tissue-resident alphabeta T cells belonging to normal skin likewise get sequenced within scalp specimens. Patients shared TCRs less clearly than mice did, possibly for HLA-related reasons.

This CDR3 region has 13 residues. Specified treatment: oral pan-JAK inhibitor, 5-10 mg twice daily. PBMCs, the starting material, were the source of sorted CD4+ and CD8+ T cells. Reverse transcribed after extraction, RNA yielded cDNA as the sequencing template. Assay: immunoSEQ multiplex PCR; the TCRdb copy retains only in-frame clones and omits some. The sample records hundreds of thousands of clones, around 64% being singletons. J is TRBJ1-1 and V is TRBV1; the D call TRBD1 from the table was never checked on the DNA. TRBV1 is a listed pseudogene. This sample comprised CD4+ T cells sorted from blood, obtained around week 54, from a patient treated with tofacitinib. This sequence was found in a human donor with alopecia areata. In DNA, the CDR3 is TGCACCAGCAGCCCAGTACCAAACACTGAAGCTTTCTTT. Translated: CTSSPVPNTEAFF.